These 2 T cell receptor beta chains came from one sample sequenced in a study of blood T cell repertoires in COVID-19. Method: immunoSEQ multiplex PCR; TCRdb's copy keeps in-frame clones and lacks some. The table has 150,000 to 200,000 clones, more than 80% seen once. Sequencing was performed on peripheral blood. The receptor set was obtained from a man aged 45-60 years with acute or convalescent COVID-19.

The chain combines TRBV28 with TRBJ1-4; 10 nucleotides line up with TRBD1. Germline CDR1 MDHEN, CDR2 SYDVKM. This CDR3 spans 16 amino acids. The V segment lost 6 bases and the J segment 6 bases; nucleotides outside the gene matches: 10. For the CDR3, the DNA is TGTGCCAGCAGCCCCTTGGCCGGGACAGGGGATGAAAAACTGTTTTTT. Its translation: CASSPLAGTGDEKLFF.

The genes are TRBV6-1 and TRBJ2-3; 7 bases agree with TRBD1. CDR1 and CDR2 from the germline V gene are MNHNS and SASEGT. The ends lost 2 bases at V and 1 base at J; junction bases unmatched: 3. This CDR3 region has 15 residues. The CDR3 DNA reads TGTGCCAGCAGTGAAATGGGACAGCGCACAGATACGCAGTATTTT. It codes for CASSEMGQRTDTQYF.